A selection of T cell receptor beta chains follows, all from one sample in a study of blood T cell repertoires in COVID-19. Sequencing used immunoSEQ multiplex PCR; TCRdb keeps in-frame clones, though not all of them. The data show 300,000 to 350,000 clones, just under 90% seen once. Sequenced material: PBMCs or T cells enriched from blood (not recorded which). The receptors stem from a woman aged 25 to 39 who had recovered from COVID-19. Both conserved end residues are trimmed from each CDR3. Each record gives: clone size, J gene, V gene, CDR3 protein. Clone size, where shown, is once, few, many, or a class for clones that have expanded.

-	TRBJ1-1	TRBV11-2	ASSQYRGAEAF
-	TRBJ2-1	TRBV7-6	ASSLTSGVYNEQF
-	TRBJ1-6	TRBV7-2	ASSLDRVGSYNSPLH
-	TRBJ1-1	TRBV4-3	ASSQERLNTEAF
-	TRBJ1-5	TRBV2	ASRPQVGEPQH
-	TRBJ1-6	TRBV7-2	ASSEDRGPASYNSPLH
-	TRBJ2-7	TRBV19	ASSQTVTYEQY
-	TRBJ1-4	TRBV7-2	ASSLDRRTNEKLF
-	TRBJ2-3	TRBV18	ASSPRSLAGQGLNTDTQY
-	TRBJ2-7	TRBV6-1	ASSEDMGDRDKQY
-	TRBJ1-1	TRBV3-1/TRBV3-2	ASSPQDRNTEAF
once	TRBJ2-5	TRBV7-2	ASSLIRGYQETQY
-	TRBJ1-2	TRBV11-2	ASSHGGQGKDRAYGYT
-	TRBJ2-7	TRBV27	ASRRQGAWEQY
-	TRBJ2-1	TRBV2	ASSEGGSASYNEQF
-	TRBJ2-7	TRBV4-1	ASSQVVTSGGYEQY
-	TRBJ2-3	TRBV29-1	SGAEADTQY
-	TRBJ1-1	TRBV3-1/TRBV3-2	ASSQDLAGFTEAF
-	TRBJ2-5	TRBV28	ASSLVTWGVQETQY
-	TRBJ1-2	TRBV18	ASSPGGAAGYGYT
once	TRBJ2-7	TRBV12-5	ASGFLYEQY
once	TRBJ1-6	TRBV12-3/TRBV12-4	ASSLTANSPLH
-	TRBJ1-6	TRBV4-1	ASSQYRGGSPLH
-	TRBJ2-7	TRBV10-3	AITRDRISEQY
-	TRBJ2-4	TRBV29-1	SPMSEDSDIQY
-	TRBJ2-1	TRBV5-1	ASSQLEGLAGGGPNNEQF
-	TRBJ1-1	TRBV11-2	ASSVEGNTEAF